This TCR beta chain was sequenced in a study of response to subunit inactivated influenza vaccine. Trimming removed 6 bases from V and 6 bases from J; junction bases left unmatched: 2. CDR1 MNHEY and CDR2 SVGEGT come from the germline V gene. This CDR3 comprises 13 residues. TCRdb fed the RT-PCR reads into MiXCR, producing one record per CDR3 protein. The sample has 550,000 to 800,000 distinct CDR3 sequences, 14% seen once. Of note for this clonotype: Its target is unknown.

General study findings and limits: The authors offered the suggestion that each seasonal influenza vaccination recruits few new T cells.

The clonotype originates from a man in his fifties or sixties who received an inactivated influenza vaccine. Material: PBMCs from blood, obtained roughly 15 days before vaccination. This chain joins TRBV6-2 or TRBV6-3 and TRBJ2-2, with 9 bases that match TRBD1. Here the CDR3 reads CASRGQGAGELFF. Written as DNA, the CDR3 is TGTGCCAGCAGGGGACAGGGCGCCGGGGAGCTGTTTTTT.